The 23 T cell receptor beta chains presented below share a single source sample, sequenced in a study of blood T cell repertoires in COVID-19. Here immunoSEQ multiplex PCR was the method, and the copy in TCRdb shows in-frame clones only, minus some. The sample yields 60,000 or so clones, about 74% seen once. The sample taken for sequencing was peripheral blood. Every receptor here comes from a woman at least 80 years old with acute or convalescent COVID-19.

The chain carries TRBV7-2 and TRBJ2-7; a weak D match, TRBD2 (6 bases). This CDR3 is 13 amino acids long. The germline gives CDR1 SGHTA, CDR2 FQGNSA. Trimming removed 0 bases at V and 4 bases at J, with 7 bases between. CDR3 in amino acids: CASSLAGGYEQYF. In DNA, the CDR3 is TGTGCCAGCAGCTTAGCGGGGGGATACGAGCAGTACTTC.

The CDR3, as DNA: TGTGCCAGTAGTCCCTCCAGTGCTGGGGCCAACGTCCTGACTTTC. Its protein is CASSPSSAGANVLTF. V and J are TRBV19 and TRBJ2-6; D remains unclear. Germline-derived CDR1 and CDR2 are LNHDA and SQIVND (reference sequence). With 5 bases removed from V and 2 bases from J, the gap between germline ends came to 10 bases. The CDR3 has 15 residues.

This rearrangement joins TRBV7-2 to TRBJ1-6; TRBD1 agrees at 7 bases. This CDR3 is built from 14 residues. Germline V gene data show CDR1 as SGHTA and CDR2 as FQGNSA. Germline trimming cut 4 bases from V and 7 bases from J; bases unmatched to any gene: 4. CDR3 nucleotides: TGTGCCAGCAGCTGGGGACAGCGAAATTCACCCCTCCACTTT. This gives the protein CASSWGQRNSPLHF.

The chain carries TRBV9 and TRBJ1-4, with D possibly matching TRBD1 (6 bases). Germline CDR1 SGDLS, CDR2 YYNGEE. The CDR3 loop spans 15 amino acids. Trimming stripped 0 bases from V and 7 bases from J, with 13 bases between. The CDR3 reads CASSVGTGYGEKLFF. The CDR3 nucleotides are TGTGCCAGCAGCGTAGGAACAGGGTATGGTGAAAAACTGTTTTTT.

V and J are TRBV5-8 and TRBJ2-1; possibly TRBD1 for D (5 bases). V was trimmed by 0 bases and J by 4 bases, leaving 8 bases between them. The CDR3 runs to 14 residues. Germline CDR1 is SGHTS and CDR2 is YDEGEE. The DNA for the CDR3 is TGTGCCAGCAGCTTGGATCAGGGATACAATGAGCAGTTCTTC. Translated: CASSLDQGYNEQFF.

This clone showed up many times. The V gene is TRBV30, the J gene TRBJ1-2, with TRBD1 identical over 7 bases. The CDR3 is 13 residues long. The trim removed 2 bases at V and 4 bases at J, leaving 4 bases unmatched. Germline lookup yields CDR1 GTSNPN and CDR2 SVGIG (reference sequence). The CDR3 nucleotides are TGTGCCTGGAGTACCCAGGGGGGCTATGGCTACACCTTC. Amino acids: CAWSTQGGYGYTF.

The chain is built from TRBV7-8 and TRBJ1-3, with a possible D match to TRBD1 (5 bases). The V gene's germline CDR1 is SGHVS and CDR2 FQNEAQ. The CDR3 has 17 amino acids. V lost 4 bases to trimming and J lost 0 bases, with 16 bases between them. CDR3: CASSSLGLPHSGNTIYF. Written as DNA, the CDR3 is TGTGCCAGCAGCTCGCTGGGGCTTCCACACTCTGGAAACACCATATATTTT.

The V and J genes are TRBV14 and TRBJ1-3; no clear D gene. Germline values: CDR1 SGHDN, CDR2 FVKESK. V lost 1 base and J lost 4, with 14 bases in between. The CDR3 is made up of 16 amino acids. CDR3 amino acids: CASSQAPGNVGNTIYF. The CDR3 coding sequence is TGTGCCAGCAGCCAAGCTCCGGGGAACGTCGGAAACACCATATATTTT.

The V gene is TRBV11-2, the J gene TRBJ2-3; 7 nucleotides align to TRBD1. Germline V CDR1 and CDR2: SGHAT, FQNNGV. V was pared by 4 bases and J by 2 bases, with 6 bases of the junction left unmatched. This CDR3 has 15 residues. CDR3 protein: CASSSRGIVTDTQYF. For the CDR3, the DNA is TGTGCCAGCAGCTCCAGGGGGATAGTCACAGATACGCAGTATTTT.

The chain links TRBV4-1 to TRBJ2-4, with TRBD2 matching 12 bases. The length of the CDR3 is 18 residues. Trimming removed 3 bases from V and 0 bases from J; junction bases left unmatched: 6. Per the germline V gene, CDR1 is MGHRA and CDR2 is YSYEKL. The CDR3 is CASSQGLAGSLAKNIQYF. The CDR3 DNA follows: TGCGCCAGCAGCCAGGGACTAGCGGGTTCCTTAGCCAAAAACATTCAGTACTTC.

This clone was seen a single time. The chain links TRBV28 to TRBJ1-2; tentative D call: TRBD1 (6 bases). There are 13 residues in the CDR3. V lost 6 bases to trimming and J lost 8 bases, with 16 bases between them. CDR1 MDHEN and CDR2 SYDVKM come from the germline V gene. CDR3 sequence (DNA): TGTGCCAGCAGCAGCGGGAAGGGGGAAGGCTACACCTTC. Protein sequence: CASSSGKGEGYTF.

With regard to this clone: Germline is not matched at one junction end, which may reflect a read error. Other nucleotide sequences from this sample produce the same CDR3. This sequence joins TRBV28 and TRBJ1-4, with D possibly matching TRBD1 (5 bases). Germline CDR1 MDHEN, CDR2 SYDVKM. This CDR3 region has 17 residues. The CDR3 reads CASSFPPYDRTNEKLFF. The CDR3 nucleotides read TGTGCTAGCAGTTTCCCCCCTTACGACAGAACTAATGAAAAACTGTTTTTT.

V and J are TRBV5-4 and TRBJ2-7; possibly TRBD2 for D (6 bases). The V gene's germline CDR1 is SGHNT and CDR2 YYREEE (reference sequence). The CDR3 extends over 15 amino acids. The ends were cut back, 4 bases at V and 5 bases at J, with 19 bases in the middle. The CDR3 loop reads CASSPQVGGSDEQYF. CDR3 DNA: TGTGCCAGCAGCCCGCAAGTGGGGGGTAGCGACGAGCAGTACTTC.

This clone turned up a few times. The chain recombines TRBV28 with TRBJ1-1, with D possibly matching TRBD1 (6 bases). Germline CDR1 and CDR2: MDHEN and SYDVKM. Trimming cost V 6 bases and J 0 bases, with 8 bases left between them. This CDR3 is built from 13 residues. Here the CDR3 DNA reads TGTGCCAGCAGCCGACAGGTGAACACTGAAGCTTTCTTT. It is translated as CASSRQVNTEAFF.

The CDR3 DNA is TGTGCCAGCAGCCCCCGGACATCGAGCGGGAGGTCAGATACGCAGTATTTT. This translates into CASSPRTSSGRSDTQYF. The chain employs TRBV11-3 and TRBJ2-3; 9 bases line up with TRBD2. J was trimmed by 4 bases and V by 5 bases; bases with no gene match: 13. The CDR3 spans 17 residues. Germline V CDR1 and CDR2: SGHNT, YENEEA.

The gene calls are TRBV19 and TRBJ1-5; D unclear. The V end lost 5 bases, the J end lost 3 bases, and 11 bases lay between the germline ends. CDR1 and CDR2 from the germline V gene are LNHDA and SQIVND (reference sequence). The CDR3 contains 14 residues. This chain's CDR3 is CASSSQADNQPQHF. For the CDR3, the DNA is TGTGCCAGTAGTTCCCAGGCAGACAATCAGCCCCAGCATTTT.

The rearrangement uses TRBV10-3 and TRBJ1-1; 8 bases align to TRBD1. J gave up 3 bases and V 5 bases, and 2 bases lay outside the gene matches. This CDR3 has 13 amino acids. Per germline, CDR1 ENHRY and CDR2 SYGVKD. DNA of the CDR3: TGTGCCATCAGTTACAGGGGGGACACTGAAGCTTTCTTT. Translated, it gives CAISYRGDTEAFF.

This clone was detected once. The V call is TRBV7-2, the J call TRBJ2-7; 8 bases agree with TRBD1. CDR3 length: 14 amino acids. The V gene end was trimmed by 5 bases and the J gene end by 3 bases; junction bases not matched to a gene: 6. CDR1 and CDR2 from the germline V gene are SGHTA and FQGNSA. CDR3 region: CASSPGTGLYEQYF. The CDR3 bases are TGTGCCAGCAGCCCGGGGACAGGCCTCTACGAGCAGTACTTC.

The chain couples TRBV5-1 to TRBJ2-7; D perhaps matches TRBD2 (5 bases). Deletions cut 0 bases from V and 4 bases from J, with 14 bases between. CDR3 length: 15 amino acids. Germline V gene sequence: CDR1 SGHRS, CDR2 YFSETQ. The CDR3 sequence: CASSLAGEWRYEQYF. The CDR3 DNA reads TGCGCCAGCAGCTTGGCTGGGGAGTGGCGGTACGAGCAGTACTTC.

The rearrangement joins TRBV24-1 to TRBJ2-1; D might be TRBD1 (6 bases). The CDR3 contains 11 residues. Trimming took off 9 bases at V and 7 bases at J, with 9 bases between the two ends. From germline, CDR1 is KGHDR and CDR2 SFDVKD. CDR3 loop: CATGGRNEQFF. The CDR3 DNA is TGTGCCACCGGGGGCCGAAATGAGCAGTTCTTC.

This clone was seen just once. CDR3 in DNA: TGTGCCAGCAGCCCCAGGACAGGGGACAATGAGCAGTTCTTC. Translated, it gives CASSPRTGDNEQFF. The V and J genes are TRBV11-3 and TRBJ2-1; TRBD1 matches at 9 bases. CDR1 and CDR2 from the germline V gene are SGHNT and YENEEA. The CDR3 is 14 residues long. V was pared by 5 bases and J by 5 bases, with 4 bases of the junction left unmatched.

This clone was seen once. The chain recombines TRBV19 with TRBJ2-5; 8 bases map to TRBD2. The CDR3 spans 16 residues. After removal of 5 bases from V and 4 bases from J, the junction contained 12 bases not matched to a gene. The V gene's germline CDR1 is LNHDA and CDR2 SQIVND (reference sequence). In nucleotides, the CDR3 is TGTGCCAGTAGTGCCCCAAGCGGGAGCTATCTAGAGACCCAGTACTTC. Protein product: CASSAPSGSYLETQYF.

The chain is built from TRBV10-3 and TRBJ1-5; weak D call: TRBD1 (6 bases). Germline V gene lookup returns CDR1 ENHRY and CDR2 SYGVKD. The length of the CDR3 is 15 residues. The ends were cut back, 3 bases at V and 2 bases at J, with 11 bases in the middle. CDR3 in amino acids: CAISDSAGGNQPQHF. The CDR3 DNA reads as TGTGCCATCAGTGACTCAGCAGGGGGCAATCAGCCCCAGCATTTT.